This T cell receptor (beta chain) is drawn from a study of T cell responses to AZD1222 COVID-19 vaccine. Study results and caveats: White British people made up most donors, females outnumbered males, and clonal diversity was possibly underestimated. Just 5 or 6 AZD1222 recipients tested seropositive at baseline.

To note about this clone: Its antigen is still unknown.

The repertoire was sequenced with immunoSEQ multiplex PCR; TCRdb's copy has only in-frame clones and lacks some. The sample includes about 80,000 clones, approximately 90% of them seen just once. Trimming removed 1 base at V and 7 bases at J, with 9 bases between. The CDR3 covers 13 residues. CDR1 and CDR2 (germline): SGHRS, YFSETQ. The sequence derives from an adult in good health. V and J are TRBV5-1 and TRBJ2-1, with D maybe TRBD1 (5 bases). Sequencing used peripheral blood, obtained on day 0 of AZD1222 vaccination. Here the CDR3 DNA reads TGCGCCAGCAGCTTGAGACAGCTTAATGAGCAGTTCTTC. Protein: CASSLRQLNEQFF. The complete variable domain, with remaining parts taken from reference TRBV5-1 and TRBJ2-1, reads KAGVTQTPRYLIKTRGQQVTLSCSPISGHRSVSWYQQTPGQGLQFLFEYFSETQRNKGNFPGRFSGRQFSNSRSEMNVSTLELGDSALYLCASSLRQLNEQFFGPGTRLTVL.